Listed below are T cell receptor beta chains from one sample, sequenced in a study of cytomegalovirus exposure and HLA in healthy donors. Here immunoSEQ multiplex PCR was the method, and the copy in TCRdb shows in-frame clones only, minus some. The sample lists 55,000 to 75,000 clones, around 80% occurring once. The sequencing sample was made of PBMCs. All receptors derive from a woman aged 25-40 years in good health and CMV-seropositive. CDR3s leave out the opening cysteine and the closing phenylalanine or tryptophan. Each record gives: J gene, CDR3 length, V gene, CDR3 protein.

j_gene: TRBJ1-1
len: 13
v_gene: TRBV19
CDR3aa: ASSQLQGVNTEAF

j_gene: TRBJ2-1
len: 13
v_gene: TRBV28
CDR3aa: ASSLGLAGPPEQF

j_gene: TRBJ2-5
len: 11
v_gene: TRBV7-2
CDR3aa: ASSPPSRETQY

j_gene: TRBJ2-2
len: 13
v_gene: TRBV7-6
CDR3aa: ASSLGGVGTGELF

j_gene: TRBJ1-1
len: 11
v_gene: TRBV6-5
CDR3aa: ASSYRGRTEAF

j_gene: TRBJ2-7
len: 12
v_gene: TRBV5-6
CDR3aa: ASSLASSVHEQY

j_gene: TRBJ1-5
len: 13
v_gene: TRBV6-5
CDR3aa: ASREQGKGNQPQH

j_gene: TRBJ2-2
len: 14
v_gene: TRBV5-1
CDR3aa: ASSLPAAANTGELF

j_gene: TRBJ1-4
len: 15
v_gene: TRBV7-4
CDR3aa: ASSLAPRGGYNEKLF

j_gene: TRBJ2-1
len: 14
v_gene: TRBV7-9
CDR3aa: ASSRGLAGAYNEQF

j_gene: TRBJ2-1
len: 15
v_gene: TRBV27
CDR3aa: ASSPGLAGGVYNEQF

j_gene: TRBJ2-3
len: 12
v_gene: TRBV28
CDR3aa: ASRRDRPQSVVG

j_gene: TRBJ2-7
len: 13
v_gene: TRBV9
CDR3aa: ASSITGTSPYEQY

j_gene: TRBJ1-5
len: 12
v_gene: TRBV27
CDR3aa: ASSLQGAHQPQH

j_gene: TRBJ2-7
len: 11
v_gene: TRBV5-4
CDR3aa: ASSSRDSYEQY

j_gene: TRBJ2-5
len: 11
v_gene: TRBV11-1
CDR3aa: ASIGQGEETQY

j_gene: TRBJ2-3
len: 9
v_gene: TRBV27
CDR3aa: ASTRADTQY

j_gene: TRBJ2-1
len: 13
v_gene: TRBV11-2
CDR3aa: ASSPGLASNNEQF

j_gene: TRBJ2-7
len: 14
v_gene: TRBV7-6
CDR3aa: ASSLSLAGGPSEQY

j_gene: TRBJ2-1
len: 13
v_gene: TRBV5-1
CDR3aa: ASSLVAGALNEQF

j_gene: TRBJ1-2
len: 10
v_gene: TRBV27
CDR3aa: ASSLPGGGYT

j_gene: TRBJ2-1
len: 14
v_gene: TRBV4-2
CDR3aa: ASSGVMGQSYNEQF

j_gene: TRBJ2-7
len: 13
v_gene: TRBV5-6
CDR3aa: ASSLAGTLTYEQY

j_gene: TRBJ2-7
len: 13
v_gene: TRBV4-1
CDR3aa: ASSQDMAGTRRQY

j_gene: TRBJ1-5
len: 13
v_gene: TRBV2
CDR3aa: ASSEGQTLNQPQH

j_gene: TRBJ2-5
len: 13
v_gene: TRBV7-3
CDR3aa: ASSSQGGYQETQY

j_gene: TRBJ2-1
len: 16
v_gene: TRBV7-9
CDR3aa: ASSRALGALELKNEQF

j_gene: TRBJ1-4
len: 12
v_gene: TRBV28
CDR3aa: ASSLGGPLEKLF

j_gene: TRBJ2-7
len: 13
v_gene: TRBV7-3
CDR3aa: ASSLSAGSSYEQY

j_gene: TRBJ2-1
len: 11
v_gene: TRBV25-1
CDR3aa: ASSATRGNEQF

j_gene: TRBJ2-3
len: 13
v_gene: TRBV5-6
CDR3aa: ASSLGYLGADTQY

j_gene: TRBJ1-1
len: 14
v_gene: TRBV15
CDR3aa: ATSRRTGTGGTEAF

j_gene: TRBJ1-5
len: 12
v_gene: TRBV28
CDR3aa: ASSRQGAGQPQH

j_gene: TRBJ2-3
len: 14
v_gene: TRBV4-3
CDR3aa: ASSQETISSTDTQY

j_gene: TRBJ1-5
len: 13
v_gene: TRBV5-1
CDR3aa: ASSLGGVANQPQH

j_gene: TRBJ2-1
len: 15
v_gene: TRBV29-1
CDR3aa: SVVPRGTSGGYNEQF

j_gene: TRBJ1-1
len: 11
v_gene: TRBV5-5
CDR3aa: ASSLTGQEQAF

j_gene: TRBJ2-7
len: 11
v_gene: TRBV30
CDR3aa: AWIRAGAYEQY

j_gene: TRBJ2-1
len: 18
v_gene: TRBV15
CDR3aa: ATSRDPPRGTSGVYNEQF

j_gene: TRBJ2-7
len: 14
v_gene: TRBV7-2
CDR3aa: ASSLVGGRVSYEQY

j_gene: TRBJ2-7
len: 13
v_gene: TRBV7-9
CDR3aa: ASSSRDRGEYEQY

j_gene: TRBJ2-6
len: 13
v_gene: TRBV28
CDR3aa: ASGPQGAGANVLT

j_gene: TRBJ1-6
len: 12
v_gene: TRBV30
CDR3aa: AWSLGQGNSPLH

j_gene: TRBJ1-1
len: 11
v_gene: TRBV9
CDR3aa: ASSVQANTEAF